A selection of T cell receptor beta chains follows, all from one sample in a study of T-cell memory formation after mild COVID-19. Via MiXCR, TCRdb re-called the 5' RACE reads, giving one row per CDR3 protein. The sample yields some 50,000 distinct CDR3 sequences, about 12% seen once. Sequencing input: PBMCs or a T cell subset sorted from them (not recorded which). These receptors all stem from a man aged 18 to 29 who had mild COVID-19 (a few samples of this study predate the infection). Cell type and time point are not known. Each CDR3 is given with its conserved first and last residue. The order of the fields is D gene, clone size, CDR3 length, V gene, J gene, CDR3 DNA, CDR3 protein. The D gene is left open where the match is weak. Clone size is not always given. Where it is, it says once, few, many or a class for expanded clones.

-	few	15	TRBV7-9	TRBJ2-3	TGTGCCAGCAGCCTGACAGCGTCGAGGGGAGATACGCAGTATTTT	CASSLTASRGDTQYF
-	few	13	TRBV6-5	TRBJ2-7	TGTGCCAGCAGCTACTCCCGCCCCTACGAGCAGTACTTC	CASSYSRPYEQYF
-	-	15	TRBV30	TRBJ1-3	TGTGCCTGGAGAGAAGGGGGATACTCTGGAAACACCATATATTTT	CAWREGGYSGNTIYF
-	medium-sized	15	TRBV7-2	TRBJ2-5	TGTGCCAGCAGCTTGATGGGCGGGGAGAGGGAGACCCAGTACTTC	CASSLMGGERETQYF
TRBD1	-	15	TRBV10-3	TRBJ2-3	TGTGCCATCAGGGGAGACAGGGGGCGCACAGATACGCAGTATTTT	CAIRGDRGRTDTQYF
-	few	14	TRBV7-2	TRBJ1-1	TGTGCCAGCTATACAAACAGGCATCCCGGAGAAACTTTCTTT	CASYTNRHPGETFF
TRBD2	many	16	TRBV12-3/TRBV12-4	TRBJ2-2	TGTGCCAGCAGTTTAGGACTAGCTGCGAACACCGGGGAGCTGTTTTTT	CASSLGLAANTGELFF
-	-	14	TRBV12-3/TRBV12-4	TRBJ2-7	TGTGCCAGCAGTTTTCCGGGCCCGGGGCGGGAGCAGTACTTC	CASSFPGPGREQYF
-	-	11	TRBV6-6	TRBJ2-5	TGTGCCAGCAGAGGGCCGGAGACCCAGTACTTC	CASRGPETQYF
-	few	15	TRBV4-3	TRBJ2-3	TGCGCCAGCAGCTATAGGGCGGAATCCACAGATACGCAGTATTTT	CASSYRAESTDTQYF
-	few	13	TRBV7-9	TRBJ1-2	TGTGCCAGCAGGAATCAGGGGAACTATGGCTACACCTTC	CASRNQGNYGYTF
-	-	13	TRBV29-1	TRBJ1-2	TGCAGCGTTGAAGACCCGACAGGCTATGGCTACACCTTC	CSVEDPTGYGYTF
TRBD1	-	14	TRBV5-1	TRBJ1-1	TGCGCCAGCAGCTTGGCGGCAGGGGGGGCTGAAGCTTTCTTT	CASSLAAGGAEAFF
-	many	15	TRBV5-6	TRBJ2-1	TGTGCCAGCAGCTTTTTGGGAGCCGACCACAATGAGCAGTTCTTC	CASSFLGADHNEQFF
-	few	13	TRBV18	TRBJ1-4	TGTGCCAGCGCCCGGGACAACAATGAAAAACTGTTTTTT	CASARDNNEKLFF
-	-	15	TRBV20-1	TRBJ1-6	TGCAGTGCTAGAGATCGGACCAAAGGGAATTCACCCCTCCACTTT	CSARDRTKGNSPLHF
-	few	16	TRBV7-2	TRBJ1-6	TGTGCCAGCAGCTTAAGTCTTCGGCAGGGCGTTTCACCCCTCCACTTT	CASSLSLRQGVSPLHF
-	few	16	TRBV5-5	TRBJ2-5	TGTGCCAGCAGCTTCTCCGGCCCCCGCGCTTCGGAGACCCAGTACTTC	CASSFSGPRASETQYF